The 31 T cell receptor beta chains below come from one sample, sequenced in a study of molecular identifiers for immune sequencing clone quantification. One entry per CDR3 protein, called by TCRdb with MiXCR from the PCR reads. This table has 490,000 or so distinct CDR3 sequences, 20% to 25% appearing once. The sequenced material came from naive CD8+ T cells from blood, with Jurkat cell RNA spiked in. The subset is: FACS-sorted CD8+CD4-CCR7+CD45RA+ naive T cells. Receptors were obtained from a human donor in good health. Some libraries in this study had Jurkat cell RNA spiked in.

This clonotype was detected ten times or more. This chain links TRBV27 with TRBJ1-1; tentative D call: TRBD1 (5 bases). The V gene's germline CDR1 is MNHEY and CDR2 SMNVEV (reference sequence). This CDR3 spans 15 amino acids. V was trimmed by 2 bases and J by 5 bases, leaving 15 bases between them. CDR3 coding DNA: TGTGCCAGCAGTTTAGGGGCGGGCCCAGGGACTGAAGCTTTCTTT. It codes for CASSLGAGPGTEAFF.

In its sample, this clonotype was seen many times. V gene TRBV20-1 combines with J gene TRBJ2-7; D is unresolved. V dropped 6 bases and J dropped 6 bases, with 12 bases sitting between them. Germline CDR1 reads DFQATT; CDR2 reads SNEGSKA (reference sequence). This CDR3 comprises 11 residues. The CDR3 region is CSAVQVGEQYF. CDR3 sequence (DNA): TGCAGTGCCGTGCAAGTGGGCGAGCAGTACTTC.

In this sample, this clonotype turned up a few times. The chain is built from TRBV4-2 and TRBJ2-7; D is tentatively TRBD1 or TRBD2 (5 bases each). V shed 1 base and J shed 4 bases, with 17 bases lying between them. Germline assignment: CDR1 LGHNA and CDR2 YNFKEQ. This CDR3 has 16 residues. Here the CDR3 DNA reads TGTGCCAGCAGCCAAGGTTGGTCCTTGGGGGATTACGAGCAGTACTTC. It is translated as CASSQGWSLGDYEQYF.

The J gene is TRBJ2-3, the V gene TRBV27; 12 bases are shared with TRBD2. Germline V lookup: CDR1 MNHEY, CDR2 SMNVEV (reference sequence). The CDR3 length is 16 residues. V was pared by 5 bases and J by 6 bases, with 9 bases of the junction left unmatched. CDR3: CASSPTRTSGVDTQYF. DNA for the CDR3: TGTGCCAGCAGTCCAACTCGGACTAGCGGGGTGGATACGCAGTATTTT.

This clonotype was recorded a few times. For the CDR3, the DNA is TGTGCCACCAGTGATCGGGACAGGGAGATAACCGGGGAGCTGTTTTTT. Translation gives CATSDRDREITGELFF. The chain joins TRBV24-1 to TRBJ2-2; 9 bases match TRBD1. The V gene end was trimmed by 3 bases and the J gene end by 5 bases; junction bases not matched to a gene: 6. The CDR3 has 16 amino acids. Germline V gene lookup returns CDR1 KGHDR and CDR2 SFDVKD.

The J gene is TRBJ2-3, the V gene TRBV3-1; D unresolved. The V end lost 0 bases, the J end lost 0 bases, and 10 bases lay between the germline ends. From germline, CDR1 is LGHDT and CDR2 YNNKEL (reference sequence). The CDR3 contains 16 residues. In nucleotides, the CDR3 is TGTGCCAGCAGCCAAGATTCCGGGCGTAGCACAGATACGCAGTATTTT. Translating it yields CASSQDSGRSTDTQYF.

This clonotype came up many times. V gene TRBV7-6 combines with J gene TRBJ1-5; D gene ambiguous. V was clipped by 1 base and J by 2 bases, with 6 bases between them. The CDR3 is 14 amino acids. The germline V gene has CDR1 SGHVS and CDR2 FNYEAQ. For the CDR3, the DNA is TGTGCCAGCAGCTTAGATCATCGCAATCAGCCCCAGCATTTT. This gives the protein CASSLDHRNQPQHF.

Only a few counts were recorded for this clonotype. Here the CDR3 reads CASSIRGSYSTDTQYF. The DNA of the CDR3 is TGTGCCAGTAGTATAAGGGGGAGTTATAGCACAGATACGCAGTATTTT. The chain recombines TRBV19 with TRBJ2-3, with D possibly being TRBD1 (6 bases). The germline V gene has CDR1 LNHDA and CDR2 SQIVND (reference sequence). This CDR3 is 16 amino acids long. The germline V and J ends were trimmed by 2 bases and 0 bases, with 12 bases remaining between them.

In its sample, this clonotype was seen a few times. The CDR3 DNA follows: TGCGCCAGCAGCCTGACAGGGGGCGCTGGGAATTCACCCCTCCACTTT. Amino acid sequence: CASSLTGGAGNSPLHF. The chain carries TRBV4-1 and TRBJ1-6; 10 bases are a match to TRBD1. The CDR3 has 16 residues. Germline V CDR1 and CDR2: MGHRA, YSYEKL. Trimming took 4 bases from V and 7 from J; bases not matched to a gene: 7.

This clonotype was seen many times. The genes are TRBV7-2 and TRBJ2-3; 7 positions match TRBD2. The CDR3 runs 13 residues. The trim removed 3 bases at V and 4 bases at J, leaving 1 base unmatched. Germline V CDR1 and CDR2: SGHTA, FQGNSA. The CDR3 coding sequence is TGTGCCAGCAGCTTGGGGGGGGCAGATACGCAGTATTTT. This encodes CASSLGGADTQYF.

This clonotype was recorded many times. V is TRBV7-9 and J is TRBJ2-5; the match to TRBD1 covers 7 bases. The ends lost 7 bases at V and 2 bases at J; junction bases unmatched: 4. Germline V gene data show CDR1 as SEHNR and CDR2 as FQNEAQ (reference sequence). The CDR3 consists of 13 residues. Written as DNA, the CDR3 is TGTGCCAGCACTGGACAGGATCAAGAGACCCAGTACTTC. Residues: CASTGQDQETQYF.

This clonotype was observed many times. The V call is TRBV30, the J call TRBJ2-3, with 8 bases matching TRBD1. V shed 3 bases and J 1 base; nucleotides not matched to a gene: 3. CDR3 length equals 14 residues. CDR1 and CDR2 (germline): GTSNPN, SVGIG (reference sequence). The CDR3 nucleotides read TGTGCCTGGAGCCGGACAGGGCGCACAGATACGCAGTATTTT. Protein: CAWSRTGRTDTQYF.

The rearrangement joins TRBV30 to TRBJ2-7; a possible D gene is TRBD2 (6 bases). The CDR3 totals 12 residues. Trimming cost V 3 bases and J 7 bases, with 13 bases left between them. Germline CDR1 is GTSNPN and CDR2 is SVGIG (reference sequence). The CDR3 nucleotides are TGTGCCTGGAGCCTCAGGGAGGAGGAGCAGTACTTC. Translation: CAWSLREEEQYF.

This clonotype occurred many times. CDR3 coding DNA: TGTGCCTGGAGTGTAGACCACGCAAGCACAGATACGCAGTATTTT. Protein sequence: CAWSVDHASTDTQYF. The chain couples TRBV30 to TRBJ2-3; D gene unclear. CDR1 is GTSNPN, CDR2 SVGIG, per germline (reference sequence). The CDR3 length is 15 residues. V shed 0 bases and J shed 0 bases, with 10 bases lying between them.

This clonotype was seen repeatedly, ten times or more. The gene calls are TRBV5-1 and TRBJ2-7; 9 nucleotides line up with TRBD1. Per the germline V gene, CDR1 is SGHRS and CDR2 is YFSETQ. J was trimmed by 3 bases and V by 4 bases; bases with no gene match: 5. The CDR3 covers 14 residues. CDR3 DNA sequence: TGCGCCAGCAGCCTTGGACAGGGGTTCTACGAGCAGTACTTC. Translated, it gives CASSLGQGFYEQYF.

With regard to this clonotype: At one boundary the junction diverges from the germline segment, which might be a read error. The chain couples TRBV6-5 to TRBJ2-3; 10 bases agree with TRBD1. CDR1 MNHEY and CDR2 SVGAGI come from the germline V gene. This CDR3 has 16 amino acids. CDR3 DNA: TGTGCCAGCGGTTACCTGACAGGGGGCGGAACAGATACGCAGTATTTT. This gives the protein CASGYLTGGGTDTQYF.

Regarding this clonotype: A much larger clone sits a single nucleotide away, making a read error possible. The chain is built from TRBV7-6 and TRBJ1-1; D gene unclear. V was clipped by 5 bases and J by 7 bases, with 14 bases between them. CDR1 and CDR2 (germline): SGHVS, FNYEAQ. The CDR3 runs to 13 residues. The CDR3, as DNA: TGTGCCAGCAGCCACTATCCGAGGAGTGAAGCTTTCTTT. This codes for CASSHYPRSEAFF.

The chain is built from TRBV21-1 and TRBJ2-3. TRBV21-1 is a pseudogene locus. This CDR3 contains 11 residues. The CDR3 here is CASSKIDTQYF. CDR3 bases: TGTGCCAGCAGCAAAATAGATACGCAGTATTTT.

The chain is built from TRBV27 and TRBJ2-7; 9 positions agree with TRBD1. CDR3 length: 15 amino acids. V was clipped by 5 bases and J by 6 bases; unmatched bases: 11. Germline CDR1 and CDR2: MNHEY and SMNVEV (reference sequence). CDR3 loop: CASSLDPGQGFEQYF. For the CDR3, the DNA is TGTGCCAGCAGTCTCGACCCGGGACAGGGCTTCGAGCAGTACTTC.

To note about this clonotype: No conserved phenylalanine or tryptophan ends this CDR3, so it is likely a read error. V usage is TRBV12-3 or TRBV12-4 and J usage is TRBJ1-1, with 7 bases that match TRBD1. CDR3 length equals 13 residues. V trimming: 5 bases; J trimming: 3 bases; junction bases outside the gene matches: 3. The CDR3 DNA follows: TGTGCCAGCAGTCCGACAGGGTACACTGAAGCTTTCTCT. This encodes CASSPTGYTEAFS.

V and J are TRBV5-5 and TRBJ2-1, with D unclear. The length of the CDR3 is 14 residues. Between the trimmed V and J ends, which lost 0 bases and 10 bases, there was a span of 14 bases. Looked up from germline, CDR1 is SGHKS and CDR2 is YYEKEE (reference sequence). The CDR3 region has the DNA TGTGCCAGCAGCTTGGATCTGGGCAGCCGAGAGCAGTTCTTC. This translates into CASSLDLGSREQFF.

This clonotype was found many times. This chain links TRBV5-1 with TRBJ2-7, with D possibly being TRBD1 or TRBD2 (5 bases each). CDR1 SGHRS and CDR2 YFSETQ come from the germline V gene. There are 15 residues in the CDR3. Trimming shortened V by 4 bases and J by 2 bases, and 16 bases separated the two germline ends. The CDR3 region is CASSLARTTTYEQYF. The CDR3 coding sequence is TGCGCCAGCAGCCTAGCCCGGACAACTACCTACGAGCAGTACTTC.

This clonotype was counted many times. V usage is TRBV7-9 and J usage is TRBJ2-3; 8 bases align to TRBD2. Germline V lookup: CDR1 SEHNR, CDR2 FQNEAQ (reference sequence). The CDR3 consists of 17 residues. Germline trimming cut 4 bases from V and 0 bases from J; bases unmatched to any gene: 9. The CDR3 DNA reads TGTGCCAGCAGCTACCCAGCCGCGGGGGGAAGCACAGATACGCAGTATTTT. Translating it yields CASSYPAAGGSTDTQYF.

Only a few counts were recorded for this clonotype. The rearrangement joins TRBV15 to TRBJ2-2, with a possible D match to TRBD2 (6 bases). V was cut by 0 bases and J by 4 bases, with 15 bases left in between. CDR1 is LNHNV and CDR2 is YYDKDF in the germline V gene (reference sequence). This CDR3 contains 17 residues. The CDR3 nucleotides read TGTGCCACCAGCAGAGATAATTTGGGGGGAGGCACCGGGGAGCTGTTTTTT. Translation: CATSRDNLGGGTGELFF.

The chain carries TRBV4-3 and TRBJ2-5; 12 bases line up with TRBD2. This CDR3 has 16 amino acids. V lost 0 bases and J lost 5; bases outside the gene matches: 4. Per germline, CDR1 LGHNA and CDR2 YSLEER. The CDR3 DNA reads TGCGCCAGCAGCCAAGAGCTAGCGGGAGGGTTGGAGACCCAGTACTTC. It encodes CASSQELAGGLETQYF.

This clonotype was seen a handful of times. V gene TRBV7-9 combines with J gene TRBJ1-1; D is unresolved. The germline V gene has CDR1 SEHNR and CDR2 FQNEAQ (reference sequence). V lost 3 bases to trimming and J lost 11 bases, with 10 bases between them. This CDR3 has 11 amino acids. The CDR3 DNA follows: TGTGCCAGCAGCTTGTCTTCTGGGGCTTTCTTT. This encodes CASSLSSGAFF.

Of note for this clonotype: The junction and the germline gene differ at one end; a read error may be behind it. CDR3 residues: CACSPGTGSYEQYF. CDR3 DNA sequence: TGCGCCTGCAGCCCTGGGACAGGGTCATACGAGCAGTACTTC. This chain joins TRBV4-3 and TRBJ2-7; 9 positions match TRBD1. This CDR3 is built from 14 residues. Germline V lookup: CDR1 LGHNA, CDR2 YSLEER.

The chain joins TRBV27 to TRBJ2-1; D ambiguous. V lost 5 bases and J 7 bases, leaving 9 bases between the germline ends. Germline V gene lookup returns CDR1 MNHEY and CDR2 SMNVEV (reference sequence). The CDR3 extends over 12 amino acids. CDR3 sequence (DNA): TGTGCCAGCAGTATGAGTGGGAATGAGCAGTTCTTC. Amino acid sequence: CASSMSGNEQFF.

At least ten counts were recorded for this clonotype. The CDR3 nucleotides are TGTGCCAGCAGCTTCGTGTCTGAAAACATTCAGTACTTC. This codes for CASSFVSENIQYF. The chain is built from TRBV7-9 and TRBJ2-4; D ambiguous. V lost 3 bases to trimming and J lost 5 bases, with 8 bases between them. This CDR3 contains 13 residues. From germline, CDR1 is SEHNR and CDR2 FQNEAQ (reference sequence).

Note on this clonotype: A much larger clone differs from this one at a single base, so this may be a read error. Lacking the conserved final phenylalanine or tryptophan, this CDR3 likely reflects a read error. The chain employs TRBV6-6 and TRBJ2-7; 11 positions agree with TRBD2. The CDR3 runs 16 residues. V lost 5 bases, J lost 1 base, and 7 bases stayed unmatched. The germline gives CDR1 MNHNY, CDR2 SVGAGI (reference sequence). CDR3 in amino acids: CASSITTSGSSYEQYS. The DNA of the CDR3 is TGTGCCAGCAGTATAACAACTAGCGGGAGTTCCTACGAGCAGTACTCC.

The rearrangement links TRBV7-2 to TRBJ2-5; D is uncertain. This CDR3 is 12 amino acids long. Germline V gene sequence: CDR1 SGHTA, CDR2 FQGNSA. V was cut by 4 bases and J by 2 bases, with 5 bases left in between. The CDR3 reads CASSSSQETQYF. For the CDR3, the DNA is TGTGCCAGCAGCTCGTCTCAAGAGACCCAGTACTTC.